In its sample, the clone carrying this T cell receptor beta chain was seen a few times. Antigen unknown. This sample is part of a study of T-cell reconstitution after alpha-beta-depleted transplantation in children. Study-wide points: About two months after transplant, alpha-beta T cells reportedly came from several hundred expanded graft clones.

This CDR3 has 15 residues. Trimming took off 3 bases at V and 7 bases at J, with 19 bases between the two ends. Germline values: CDR1 DFQATT, CDR2 SNEGSKA (reference sequence). Preparing the TCRbeta library involved the use of unique molecular identifiers. TCRdb processed the PCR reads anew with MiXCR; each CDR3 protein has one entry. Of just over 950,000 distinct CDR3 sequences listed, 25% to 35% are singletons. The clonotype originates from a boy younger than two who had a stem cell transplant for SCID, so the T cells may come from the graft donor. Source: PBMCs, mostly from graft donor cells, taken 360 days after TCRalphabeta/CD19-depleted stem cell transplant. The chain couples TRBV20-1 to TRBJ1-5; the D gene is possibly TRBD1 (5 bases). CDR3 amino acids: CSASKTGTLEQPQHF. In DNA, the CDR3 is TGCAGTGCTAGTAAAACGGGGACCCTGGAGCAGCCCCAGCATTTT.